This TCR beta chain was recovered during a study of technical replicates of blood from several donors. Here immunoSEQ multiplex PCR was the method, and the copy in TCRdb shows in-frame clones only, minus some. This table has roughly 87,000 clones, roughly 91% appearing once. This clone was recorded once. Trimming took off 0 bases at V and 5 bases at J, with 11 bases between the two ends. Looked up from germline, CDR1 is SGHKS and CDR2 is YYEKEE (reference sequence). There are 15 residues in the CDR3. Sequencing was done on a sample of T cells isolated from PBMCs. V usage is TRBV5-5 and J usage is TRBJ1-4; no reliable D call. The sequence was collected from a human donor in good health. CDR3: CASSLGGLGNEKLFF. The CDR3 region has the DNA TGTGCCAGCAGCTTGGGCGGGCTAGGGAATGAAAAACTGTTTTTT. Full variable domain (remainder filled in from reference TRBV5-5 and TRBJ1-4): DAGVTQSPTHLIKTRGQQVTLRCSPISGHKSVSWYQQVLGQGPQFIFQYYEKEERGRGNFPDRFSARQFPNYSSELNVNALLLGDSALYLCASSLGGLGNEKLFFGSGTQLSVL.